One T cell receptor beta chain is described in this entry. Followed longitudinally, the Seattle patients had been enrolled during active infection. The source of the sample is a study of blood T cell repertoires in COVID-19. Looking at the study overall: Sites across the United States, Italy and Spain contributed samples from acute and convalescent COVID-19. Sources were T cells, B-cell-depleted T cells, or PBMCs; the material itself was cDNA or gDNA.

The assay was immunoSEQ multiplex PCR, and TCRdb's table has in-frame clones only and misses some. The data hold 300,000 to 400,000 clones, with about 90% observed a single time. V lost 7 bases to trimming and J lost 3 bases, with 12 bases between them. The CDR3 spans 13 residues. The V and J genes are TRBV12-3 or TRBV12-4 and TRBJ1-2, with D perhaps TRBD1 (5 bases). This TCR was sampled from a woman in her 70s with COVID-19, enrolled during active disease. Sequences were obtained from peripheral blood. CDR3 bases: TGTGCCAGCAAAGGTTGGGGGGACTATGGCTACACCTTC. Protein: CASKGWGDYGYTF.